The rows below give T cell receptor beta chains drawn from one sample of a study of OX40 agonist ivuxolimab in advanced cancers. Measured with immunoSEQ multiplex PCR; TCRdb has only the in-frame clones, and not every one. Among 75,000 to 100,000 clones listed, more than 80% were seen once. The sequencing used CD4+ or CD8+ T cells sorted from blood, collected in a trial of the OX40 agonist ivuxolimab. These receptors originate from an adult with an advanced solid tumor such as melanoma, head and neck, liver or kidney cancer. Each CDR3 is given with its conserved first and last residue. Each record gives: J gene, D gene, V gene, CDR3 DNA, CDR3 protein. A D gene is named only where the DNA matches it firmly.

TRBJ2-1 TRBD1 TRBV19 TGTGCCAGTAGTATGGGGACAGGCCGGGGCAATGAGCAGTTCTTC CASSMGTGRGNEQFF
TRBJ2-2 TRBD1 TRBV5-1 TGCGCCAGCAGCTTGGAAGGGGGCGCTACCCTTAGGAACACCGGGGAGCTGTTTTTT CASSLEGGATLRNTGELFF
TRBJ2-5 TRBD2 TRBV4-1 TGCGCCAGCAGCCCTTCTCTTAGCGGGGGGCAAGAGACCCAGTACTTC CASSPSLSGGQETQYF
TRBJ1-5 TRBD1 TRBV19 TGTGCCAGCCACCCAGGACAGGGGAATCAGCCCCAGCATTTT CASHPGQGNQPQHF
TRBJ2-5 NA TRBV11-2 TGTGCCAGCAGCTTTAGGGCACCCGAGACCCAGTACTTC CASSFRAPETQYF
TRBJ1-6 NA TRBV4-1 TGCGCCAGCAGCCAAGAGGAGGTAGGGGCTAATTCACCCCTCCACTTT CASSQEEVGANSPLHF
TRBJ1-2 NA TRBV7-6 TGTGCCAGCAGCCCTAGGGGCGGGAACTATGGCTACACCTTC CASSPRGGNYGYTF
TRBJ1-2 NA TRBV7-3 TGTGCCAGCAGCTTAGCTGTGACAAGAATTTATGGCTACACCTTC CASSLAVTRIYGYTF
TRBJ1-2 NA TRBV5-1 TGCGCCAGCAGCCTGGACCTGGGAGGCTACACCTTC CASSLDLGGYTF
TRBJ1-1 NA TRBV5-8 TGTGCCAGCACCCTGAGAGGGTTGGGTACTGAAGCTTTCTTT CASTLRGLGTEAFF